A single sample gave rise to the 14 T cell receptor beta chains below, sequenced in a study of shared clonotypes between healthy human individuals. This table comes from immunoSEQ multiplex PCR, and its TCRdb copy is limited to in-frame clones, with some not included. This table has 400,000 to 500,000 clones, 65% to 80% appearing once. The source material was PBMCs. These receptors all come from a middle-aged woman in good health. Some clones in this sample may be carry-over from other donors' samples.

V usage is TRBV7-2 and J usage is TRBJ2-5, with 9 bases that match TRBD1. Per the germline V gene, CDR1 is SGHTA and CDR2 is FQGNSA. V lost 4 bases and J lost 7; bases outside the gene matches: 7. The CDR3 consists of 14 residues. DNA of the CDR3: TGTGCCAGCAGCTCCAGACAGGGGGGAGGGACCCAGTACTTC. Protein: CASSSRQGGGTQYF.

This chain joins TRBV12-2 and TRBJ1-5. TRBV12-2 is shown as a pseudogene. The CDR3 has 12 amino acids. CDR3 amino acids: CARLFGNQPQHF. The CDR3 DNA follows: TGTGCAAGGCTCTTTGGCAATCAGCCCCAGCATTTT.

The gene calls are TRBV6-6 and TRBJ2-5; tentatively, D is TRBD1 or TRBD2 (7 bases each). TRBJ2-7 matches the DNA end more closely, so the J call is doubtful. Per germline, CDR1 MNHNY and CDR2 SVGAGI (reference sequence). CDR3 size: 16 residues. CDR3 sequence: CASSYTSGGGFYEQYF. The DNA for the CDR3 is TGTGCCAGCAGTTACACTTCAGGGGGAGGGTTCTACGAGCAGTACTTC.

CDR3 coding DNA: TGTGCCAGCAGTCCCAGGGGGCGCGGCGAGCAGTACTTC. Its translation is CASSPRGRGEQYF. The V gene is TRBV27, the J gene TRBJ2-7, with 8 positions matching TRBD1. The CDR3 is made up of 13 amino acids. Germline V gene lookup returns CDR1 MNHEY and CDR2 SMNVEV (reference sequence). Losses at the gene ends were 5 bases for V and 6 bases for J; bases not matched to a gene: 6.

V and J are TRBV6-1 and TRBJ1-5, with a tentative D call TRBD1 (5 bases). The CDR3 totals 14 residues. Trimming shortened V by 4 bases and J by 5 bases, and 12 bases separated the two germline ends. Germline V gives CDR1 MNHNS, CDR2 SASEGT. This chain's CDR3 is CASSVGGADQPQHF. The DNA for the CDR3 is TGTGCCAGCAGTGTAGGAGGGGCGGATCAGCCCCAGCATTTT.

The rearrangement links TRBV5-1 to TRBJ2-7; 9 bases fit TRBD1. V lost 0 bases and J lost 2; bases outside the gene matches: 6. The germline gives CDR1 SGHRS, CDR2 YFSETQ. This CDR3 comprises 16 residues. CDR3 protein: CASSLAAGTGTYEQYF. CDR3 nucleotide sequence: TGCGCCAGCAGCTTGGCGGCCGGGACAGGGACCTACGAGCAGTACTTC.

In the case of this clone: The identical CDR3 is also encoded by other nucleotide sequences in the sample. The rearrangement links TRBV5-4 to TRBJ2-5; a possible D gene is TRBD2 (5 bases). Germline CDR1 is SGHNT and CDR2 is YYREEE (reference sequence). The CDR3 extends over 13 amino acids. V was pared by 7 bases and J by 0 bases, with 10 bases between. CDR3 sequence reads: CASSGEYQETQYF. CDR3 nucleotide sequence: TGTGCCAGCTCCGGGGAGTACCAAGAGACCCAGTACTTC.

The chain carries TRBV7-8 and TRBJ2-7; 8 bases align to TRBD1. V shed 1 base, J shed 0 bases, and the junction held 2 bases outside the gene matches. Germline assignment: CDR1 SGHVS and CDR2 FQNEAQ. The CDR3 contains 15 residues. The DNA of the CDR3 is TGTGCCAGCAGCTTAGTAGGACAGGGCTCCTACGAGCAGTACTTC. This encodes CASSLVGQGSYEQYF. Supplemented by reference TRBV7-8 and TRBJ2-7, the full variable domain reads GAGVSQSPRYKVAKRGQDVALRCDPISGHVSLFWYQQALGQGPEFLTYFQNEAQLDKSGLPSDRFFAERPEGSVSTLKIQRTQQEDSAVYLCASSLVGQGSYEQYFGPGTRLTVT.

J is TRBJ2-4 and V is TRBV19, with unresolved D. The length of the CDR3 is 14 residues. Trimming took 2 bases from V and 2 from J, leaving 7 bases between them. Germline V gives CDR1 LNHDA, CDR2 SQIVND (reference sequence). In nucleotides, the CDR3 is TGTGCCAGTAGTATAATAGTTTCCAAAAACATTCAGTACTTC. Translation gives CASSIIVSKNIQYF. The full variable domain, in which reference TRBV19 and TRBJ2-4 provide the parts outside the CDR3, is DGGITQSPKYLFRKEGQNVTLSCEQNLNHDAMYWYRQDPGQGLRLIYYSQIVNDFQKGDIAEGYSVSREKKESFPLTVTSAQKNPTAFYLCASSIIVSKNIQYFGAGTRLSVL.

This clone appeared a few times. The gene calls are TRBV27 and TRBJ2-2, with D tentatively TRBD2 (6 bases). Trimming removed 7 bases from V and 1 base from J, with 13 bases in between. The CDR3 is 15 residues long. Germline V gene sequence: CDR1 MNHEY, CDR2 SMNVEV (reference sequence). CDR3 in amino acids: CASTWDSLNTGELFF. The CDR3, as DNA: TGTGCCAGCACTTGGGACTCCTTGAACACCGGGGAGCTGTTTTTT.

The DNA of the CDR3 is TGTGCCACCAGCAGGGCTTGGAGTACCGGGGAGCTGTTTTTT. Its translation: CATSRAWSTGELFF. The genes are TRBV15 and TRBJ2-2; no definite D call. The CDR3 totals 14 residues. Trimming left V 3 bases short and J 5 bases short, with 10 bases between. Per germline, CDR1 LNHNV and CDR2 YYDKDF (reference sequence). The whole variable domain, remainder taken from reference TRBV15 and TRBJ2-2, is DAMVIQNPRYQVTQFGKPVTLSCSQTLNHNVMYWYQQKSSQAPKLLFHYYDKDFNNEADTPDNFQSRRPNTSFCFLDIRSPGLGDTAMYLCATSRAWSTGELFFGEGSRLTVL.

The genes are TRBV7-9 and TRBJ1-2, with 11 bases matching TRBD1. V shed 8 bases and J 14 bases; nucleotides not matched to a gene: 10. CDR1 is SEHNR, CDR2 FQNEAQ, per germline (reference sequence). The CDR3 has 12 residues. CDR3 bases: TGTGCCAGCCAATGGACAGGGGGCGCGAGGACCTTC. Residues: CASQWTGGARTF.

The V gene is TRBV28, the J gene TRBJ2-1, with TRBD1 as a possible D gene (6 bases). The CDR3 is 13 amino acids. In germline, CDR1 is MDHEN, CDR2 SYDVKM. V lost 11 bases and J 8 bases, leaving 19 bases between the germline ends. The CDR3 DNA reads as TGTGCCGCCATGAATACAGGGTCACATGAGCAGTTCTTC. Translated, it gives CAAMNTGSHEQFF.

V usage is TRBV9 and J usage is TRBJ2-3; possibly TRBD2 for D (5 bases). This CDR3 contains 15 residues. V dropped 4 bases and J dropped 0 bases, with 12 bases sitting between them. CDR1 and CDR2 from the germline V gene are SGDLS and YYNGEE. This CDR3 reads CASSSEAASTDTQYF. In nucleotides, the CDR3 is TGTGCCAGCAGCTCGGAGGCGGCTAGCACAGATACGCAGTATTTT.